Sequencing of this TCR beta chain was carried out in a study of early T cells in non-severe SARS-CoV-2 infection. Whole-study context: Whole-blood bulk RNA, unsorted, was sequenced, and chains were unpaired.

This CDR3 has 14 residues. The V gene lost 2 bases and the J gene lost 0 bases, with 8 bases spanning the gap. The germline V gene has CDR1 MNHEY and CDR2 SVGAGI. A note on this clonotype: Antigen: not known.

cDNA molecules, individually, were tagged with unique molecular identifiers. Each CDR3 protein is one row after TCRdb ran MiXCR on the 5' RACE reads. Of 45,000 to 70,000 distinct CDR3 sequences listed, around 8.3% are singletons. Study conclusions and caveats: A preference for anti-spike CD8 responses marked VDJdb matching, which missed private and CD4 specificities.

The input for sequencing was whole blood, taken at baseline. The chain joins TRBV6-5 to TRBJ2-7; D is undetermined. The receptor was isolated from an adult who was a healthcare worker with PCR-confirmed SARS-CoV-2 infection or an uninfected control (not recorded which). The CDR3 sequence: CASSYLPHSYEQYF. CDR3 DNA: TGTGCCAGCAGTTACCTCCCTCACTCCTACGAGCAGTACTTC.